The 20 T cell receptor beta chains given below trace back to one sample, sequenced in a study of blood T cell repertoires in COVID-19. Sequencing was performed with immunoSEQ multiplex PCR; in TCRdb, only in-frame clones are kept and a portion is missing. The repertoire holds some 150,000 clones, with around 80% as singletons. Sequenced: peripheral blood. The receptors come from a woman aged 45-65 years with acute or convalescent COVID-19.

This clone was seen a handful of times. V and J are TRBV19 and TRBJ2-7; the match to TRBD2 covers 10 bases. V was clipped by 3 bases and J by 4 bases; unmatched bases: 6. The CDR3 is 15 amino acids. Per the germline V gene, CDR1 is LNHDA and CDR2 is SQIVND (reference sequence). The CDR3 spells CASSIVAGGVYEQYF. The CDR3 coding sequence is TGTGCCAGTAGTATTGTAGCGGGGGGAGTATACGAGCAGTACTTC.

V is TRBV28 and J is TRBJ1-2; D uncertain. The V end lost 4 bases, the J end lost 4 bases, and 7 bases lay between the germline ends. CDR3 length: 12 residues. Germline-derived CDR1 and CDR2 are MDHEN and SYDVKM. The CDR3 DNA sequence: TGTGCCAGCAGTTCAGGCGTCTATGGCTACACCTTC. It codes for CASSSGVYGYTF.

The V and J genes are TRBV5-4 and TRBJ1-2, with 8 bases that match TRBD1. Germline V lookup: CDR1 SGHNT, CDR2 YYREEE (reference sequence). The CDR3 is 14 amino acids. V shed 6 bases and J 3 bases; nucleotides not matched to a gene: 7. DNA of the CDR3: TGTGCCAGCACCCCTCCAGGGGGCGACTATGGCTACACCTTC. Amino acid sequence: CASTPPGGDYGYTF. The full variable domain, completed using reference TRBV5-4 and TRBJ1-2, is ETGVTQSPTHLIKTRGQQVTLRCSSQSGHNTVSWYQQALGQGPQFIFQYYREEENGRGNFPPRFSGLQFPNYSSELNVNALELDDSALYLCASTPPGGDYGYTFGSGTRLTVV.

Comment on this clone: An end of the junction does not agree with germline; a read error may underlie this. The chain employs TRBV6-5 and TRBJ2-5; no firm D call. Germline CDR1 reads MNHEY; CDR2 reads SVGAGI. CDR3 length: 16 amino acids. As DNA, the CDR3 is TGTGCCAGCAGTTACTCGATCTCCCGGTCTCAAGTGACCCAGTACTTC. Protein: CASSYSISRSQVTQYF.

This clone is a singleton in its sample. The genes are TRBV2 and TRBJ2-1, with a weak D call TRBD1 (5 bases). V lost 6 bases and J 6 bases, leaving 12 bases between the germline ends. The CDR3 extends over 13 amino acids. Germline-derived CDR1 and CDR2 are SNHLY and FYNNEI. The chain's CDR3 is CASSREVVNEQFF. The CDR3 region has the DNA TGTGCCAGCAGCAGGGAAGTAGTCAATGAGCAGTTCTTC.

The chain combines TRBV27 with TRBJ2-7; 10 bases match TRBD1. This CDR3 spans 16 amino acids. Germline V gene data show CDR1 as MNHEY and CDR2 as SMNVEV (reference sequence). Trimming cost V 5 bases and J 3 bases; bases outside gene matches: 10. CDR3 sequence: CASSPKGQGPFYEQYF. The CDR3 DNA reads TGTGCCAGCAGTCCGAAGGGACAGGGGCCTTTCTACGAGCAGTACTTC.

The genes are TRBV28 and TRBJ1-2; 7 bases are a match to TRBD1. The CDR3 totals 18 residues. The trim removed 7 bases at V and 2 bases at J, leaving 19 bases unmatched. CDR1 is MDHEN and CDR2 is SYDVKM in the germline V gene. The CDR3 region has the DNA TGTGCCAGCACTCGCAGGGGGACAGCGCGTCCAGGGAACTATGGCTACACCTTC. Protein: CASTRRGTARPGNYGYTF.

As to this clone: Other nucleotide sequences in the sample specify the same CDR3. The chain links TRBV7-8 to TRBJ1-2, with no clear D. Germline loops: CDR1 SGHVS, CDR2 FQNEAQ. V lost 1 base and J lost 4, with 7 bases in between. The CDR3 contains 13 residues. The CDR3 coding sequence is TGTGCCAGCAGCTTAGACAGCTCCTATGGCTACACCTTC. It is translated as CASSLDSSYGYTF.

The rearrangement links TRBV27 to TRBJ1-1; TRBD1 agrees at 7 bases. Germline CDR1 and CDR2: MNHEY and SMNVEV (reference sequence). The trim removed 2 bases at V and 0 bases at J, leaving 6 bases unmatched. The CDR3 totals 16 residues. The CDR3 DNA sequence: TGTGCCAGCAGTTTAGGAGACAGGGCCATGAACACTGAAGCTTTCTTT. Translated: CASSLGDRAMNTEAFF.

The chain has TRBV19 and TRBJ2-2; 10 bases are shared with TRBD2. V gave up 4 bases and J gave up 1 base; unmatched junction bases: 9. Germline V gives CDR1 LNHDA, CDR2 SQIVND (reference sequence). The CDR3 is made up of 18 amino acids. CDR3 coding DNA: TGTGCCAGTAGTAGAGAAATAGCGGGGGGTCTGAACACCGGGGAGCTGTTTTTT. This gives the protein CASSREIAGGLNTGELFF.

CDR3 residues: CASRAGHFQTQYF. The CDR3 DNA reads as TGTGCCAGTAGGGCAGGGCATTTCCAGACCCAGTACTTC. The chain combines TRBV19 with TRBJ2-5; D possibly corresponds to TRBD1 (5 bases). The CDR3 loop spans 13 amino acids. Germline V gene data show CDR1 as LNHDA and CDR2 as SQIVND (reference sequence). V lost 6 bases and J lost 6, with 14 bases in between. The complete variable domain, with remaining parts taken from reference TRBV19 and TRBJ2-5, reads DGGITQSPKYLFRKEGQNVTLSCEQNLNHDAMYWYRQDPGQGLRLIYYSQIVNDFQKGDIAEGYSVSREKKESFPLTVTSAQKNPTAFYLCASRAGHFQTQYFGPGTRLLVL.

The rearrangement joins TRBV3-1 (or the pseudogene TRBV3-2) to TRBJ2-7; the D gene is possibly TRBD1 (6 bases). Germline V gene data show CDR1 as LGHDT and CDR2 as YNNKEL (reference sequence). V was cut by 1 base and J by 0 bases, with 19 bases left in between. The CDR3 length is 18 residues. DNA of the CDR3: TGTGCCAGCAGCCAAGGGGGCCTACAGGGCCCGAGCTCCTACGAGCAGTACTTC. Amino acid sequence: CASSQGGLQGPSSYEQYF.

The J gene is TRBJ2-5, the V gene TRBV7-9, with TRBD2 matching over 13 bases. CDR3 length: 16 residues. Germline V gene lookup returns CDR1 SEHNR and CDR2 FQNEAQ (reference sequence). Trimming cost V 5 bases and J 1 base; bases outside gene matches: 4. CDR3 sequence: CASSAGTSGVQETQYF. The CDR3 DNA is TGTGCCAGCAGCGCCGGGACTAGCGGGGTCCAAGAGACCCAGTACTTC.

The V call is TRBV18, the J call TRBJ1-6; 9 nucleotides match TRBD1. The junction had 10 bases not matched to a gene; V was cut back by 0 bases and J by 7 bases. The germline gives CDR1 KGHSH, CDR2 LQKENI. The length of the CDR3 is 18 residues. CDR3 in DNA: TGTGCCAGCTCACCACCGAACAGGGGGCTACTGGTAAATTCACCCCTCCACTTT. Translation: CASSPPNRGLLVNSPLHF.

The chain employs TRBV13 and TRBJ2-5; 11 positions agree with TRBD1. The CDR3 runs 16 residues. CDR1 is PRHDT, CDR2 FYEKMQ, per germline (reference sequence). The J segment lost 5 bases and the V segment lost 5 bases, leaving 10 bases of the junction unmatched. CDR3 DNA sequence: TGTGCCAGCAGCCCCCTGGGGACAGGGGGTGTGGAGACCCAGTACTTC. It specifies CASSPLGTGGVETQYF. The full variable domain, rest sourced from reference TRBV13 and TRBJ2-5, is AAGVIQSPRHLIKEKRETATLKCYPIPRHDTVYWYQQGPGQDPQFLISFYEKMQSDKGSIPDRFSAQQFSDYHSELNMSSLELGDSALYFCASSPLGTGGVETQYFGPGTRLLVL.

The V call is TRBV4-3, the J call TRBJ1-4; maybe TRBD1 (6 bases). Deletions cut 1 base from V and 7 bases from J, with 10 bases between. There are 14 residues in the CDR3. Germline CDR1 LGHNA, CDR2 YSLEER. In nucleotides, the CDR3 is TGCGCCAGCAGCCAAGGTATACAGGGTGAAAAACTGTTTTTT. Translating gives CASSQGIQGEKLFF.

V usage is TRBV2 and J usage is TRBJ1-2; a possible D gene is TRBD1 (6 bases). The ends were cut back, 4 bases at V and 1 base at J, with 7 bases in the middle. In germline, CDR1 is SNHLY, CDR2 FYNNEI. The CDR3 totals 13 residues. Here the CDR3 reads CASSVQGNYGYTF. The CDR3, as DNA: TGTGCCAGCAGTGTACAGGGTAACTATGGCTACACCTTC.

The V gene is TRBV20-1, the J gene TRBJ2-3, with 12 positions matching TRBD2. Germline CDR1 reads DFQATT; CDR2 reads SNEGSKA (reference sequence). This CDR3 comprises 17 residues. V lost 3 bases and J lost 2; bases outside the gene matches: 9. The CDR3 protein is CSASPLLAGGITDTQYF. The CDR3 nucleotides are TGCAGTGCTAGTCCTCTACTAGCGGGGGGTATCACAGATACGCAGTATTTT.

The chain carries TRBV6-5 and TRBJ1-1, with D maybe TRBD1 (6 bases). Trimming shortened V by 7 bases and J by 4 bases, and 16 bases separated the two germline ends. This CDR3 comprises 14 residues. Germline lookup yields CDR1 MNHEY and CDR2 SVGAGI. The CDR3 region is CASIERGWGTEAFF. In DNA form, the CDR3 reads TGTGCCAGCATCGAGAGGGGGTGGGGCACTGAAGCTTTCTTT.

The genes are TRBV19 and TRBJ2-2, with 7 bases lining up with TRBD2. The CDR3 covers 17 residues. V lost 1 base, J lost 6 bases, and 11 bases stayed unmatched. CDR1 and CDR2 from the germline V gene are LNHDA and SQIVND (reference sequence). Here the CDR3 reads CASSIVGRETASGELFF. The CDR3 DNA reads TGTGCCAGTAGTATAGTAGGGCGGGAGACGGCCTCCGGGGAGCTGTTTTTT.